The sequence of this T cell receptor (beta chain) was determined in a study of T cells in Graves' hyperthyroidism and ophthalmopathy. TCR beta CDR3 region amplification was performed from RNA transcripts. The study used the HTBI primer set for a first-round RT-PCR of the TCR CDR3. TCRdb used MiXCR to reprocess the multiplex PCR reads, holding one entry per CDR3 protein. The table has 350,000 to 450,000 distinct CDR3 sequences, 15% to 20% seen once. This clonotype has at least ten counts. Its specificity is not known. Study observations and caveats: Ophthalmopathy, as predicted by the model, came a median approximately 6.5 months after the prediction.

The study left out patients who had uncontrolled infection, other autoimmune disease, pregnancy or lactation. V was clipped by 0 bases and J by 3 bases, with 11 bases between them. Germline V gives CDR1 MNHEY, CDR2 SVGAGI. This CDR3 has 15 residues. V gene TRBV6-5 combines with J gene TRBJ2-5; no reliable D call. This TCR came from a woman aged 25-40 years with Graves' hyperthyroidism that later progressed to Graves' ophthalmopathy. Sequencing input: blood. The CDR3 bases are TGTGCCAGCAGTTACTCGTGGCAGACAAAAGAGACCCAGTACTTC. This encodes CASSYSWQTKETQYF.